The 8 T cell receptor beta chains in this list originate from one sample, sequenced in a study of breast tumors, draining lymph nodes, adjacent tissues. TCRdb redid the calling of the multiplex PCR reads with MiXCR, one entry per CDR3 protein. In the table there are 60,000 to 75,000 distinct CDR3 sequences, roughly 50% of which are singletons. Source material: breast tumor tissue. These receptor sequences come from a female donor with breast cancer. Some clones in this sample may be carry-over from other donors' samples.

The chain carries TRBV6-5 and TRBJ2-1; 14 bases map to TRBD2. This CDR3 has 15 residues. In germline, CDR1 is MNHEY, CDR2 SVGAGI. J gave up 8 bases and V 2 bases, and 2 bases lay outside the gene matches. DNA for the CDR3: TGTGCCAGCAGTTACGGGACTAGCGGGAGCGATGAGCAGTTCTTC. Its protein product is CASSYGTSGSDEQFF.

This clonotype was detected ten times or more. This chain connects TRBV6-1 to TRBJ2-3; D gene unclear. CDR3 size: 16 residues. V was cut by 3 bases and J by 1 base, with 14 bases left in between. Germline CDR1 MNHNS, CDR2 SASEGT. CDR3 DNA: TGTGCCAGCAGTGAGAGGTGGAGACTCCGCACAGATACGCAGTATTTT. Translation gives CASSERWRLRTDTQYF.

The genes are TRBV2 and TRBJ2-6; 9 nucleotides agree with TRBD1. This CDR3 contains 19 residues. The V gene's germline CDR1 is SNHLY and CDR2 FYNNEI. With V trimmed by 4 bases and J by 2 bases, 12 bases remained unmatched. CDR3 coding DNA: TGTGCCAGCAGTGGGGATCGGACAGGGGCTAATGCTGGGGCCAACGTCCTGACTTTC. Translating gives CASSGDRTGANAGANVLTF.

CDR3 residues: CSATQQGAYSNQPQHF. CDR3 sequence (DNA): TGCAGTGCTACGCAACAGGGCGCGTATAGCAATCAGCCCCAGCATTTT. The genes are TRBV20-1 and TRBJ1-5; D possibly corresponds to TRBD1 (6 bases). Per the germline V gene, CDR1 is DFQATT and CDR2 is SNEGSKA (reference sequence). The CDR3 extends over 16 amino acids. Trimming left V 4 bases short and J 0 bases short, with 16 bases between.

This CDR3 reads CASSYPGQGADTQYF. The DNA for the CDR3 is TGCGCCAGCAGCTATCCGGGACAGGGGGCAGATACGCAGTATTTT. The chain joins TRBV4-3 to TRBJ2-3; TRBD1 matches 11 bases. V gave up 5 bases and J gave up 4 bases; unmatched junction bases: 5. The CDR3 is made up of 15 amino acids. The germline V gene has CDR1 LGHNA and CDR2 YSLEER.

This sequence joins TRBV20-1 and TRBJ2-1, with a possible D match to TRBD1 (5 bases). V was trimmed by 1 base and J by 4 bases, leaving 8 bases between them. The V gene's germline CDR1 is DFQATT and CDR2 SNEGSKA (reference sequence). The CDR3 totals 13 residues. For the CDR3, the DNA is TGCAGTGCTAGAGGTGGGGCGTACAATGAGCAGTTCTTC. It encodes CSARGGAYNEQFF.

The chain recombines TRBV6-6 with TRBJ1-6; 7 nucleotides align to TRBD1. The germline V gene encodes CDR1 MNHNY and CDR2 SVGAGI (reference sequence). The V gene end was trimmed by 7 bases and the J gene end by 10 bases; junction bases not matched to a gene: 16. The CDR3 is 16 amino acids. This CDR3 is CASILEGGPSPSPLHF. The CDR3 nucleotides read TGTGCCAGCATCCTAGAAGGGGGCCCGAGCCCATCACCCCTCCACTTT.

In this sample, this clonotype is medium-sized (0.01 to 0.1%). The chain couples TRBV5-5 to TRBJ2-5; 10 positions agree with TRBD2. Germline V CDR1 and CDR2: SGHKS, YYEKEE (reference sequence). V gave up 0 bases and J gave up 4 bases; unmatched junction bases: 6. This CDR3 region has 16 residues. CDR3 bases: TGTGCCAGCAGCTTGGAAGTAGCGGGAGGCCGAGAGACCCAGTACTTC. This gives the protein CASSLEVAGGRETQYF.